This TCR beta chain was profiled in a study of cytotoxic CD8 clonotypes in ibrutinib-treated CLL. Study at large: There were, on average, approximately 260,000 productive templates and approximately 94,000 productive rearrangements per sample.

Trimming removed 8 bases from V and 4 bases from J; junction bases left unmatched: 6. CDR3 size: 15 residues. Per the germline V gene, CDR1 is LNHNV and CDR2 is YYDKDF (reference sequence). Method: immunoSEQ multiplex PCR; TCRdb's copy keeps in-frame clones and lacks some. Of about 140,000 clones in the sample, approximately 77% were seen once. This chain joins TRBV15 and TRBJ2-5; 14 bases are a match to TRBD2. This sequence originates from a human donor with chronic lymphocytic leukemia. The sample consisted of PBMCs, taken after 12 months of ibrutinib treatment. This chain's CDR3 is CATSPGTSGRETQYF. The DNA for the CDR3 is TGTGCCACCTCACCAGGGACTAGCGGGAGAGAGACCCAGTACTTC. Together with reference TRBV15 and TRBJ2-5, the CDR3 gives the full variable domain: DAMVIQNPRYQVTQFGKPVTLSCSQTLNHNVMYWYQQKSSQAPKLLFHYYDKDFNNEADTPDNFQSRRPNTSFCFLDIRSPGLGDTAMYLCATSPGTSGRETQYFGPGTRLLVL.